This TCR beta chain was sequenced during a study of shared clonotypes between healthy human individuals. Across the whole study: Three plates each covered CD4 naive and memory; CD8 naive two, CD8 memory one.

Source study methods: Sequence data from immunoSEQ were junction-only and lacked quality scores; consequently, filtering differed. TCRdb's copy holds only in-frame clones and misses some; the assay was immunoSEQ multiplex PCR. V, J and clone size derive from that table, while D and trimming were established from the DNA sequence. Counted here are 110,000 or so clones, under 70% occurring once; the ten biggest clones make up around 25%. This CDR3 spans 13 amino acids. V lost 5 bases and J lost 11, with 15 bases in between. Germline V gene lookup returns CDR1 MNHEY and CDR2 SVGAGI. The rearrangement links TRBV6-5 to TRBJ1-4, with D uncertain. The source material was memory CD8+ T cells sorted from blood. The subset is: CD45RO+ cells pooled with CCR7-negative TemRA cells. The receptor comes from a woman younger than 45 in good health. CDR3 residues: CASSDGVRRKLFF. The CDR3, as DNA: TGTGCCAGCAGTGATGGGGTCCGGAGGAAACTGTTTTTT.